This T cell receptor beta chain was retrieved from a study of blood T cell repertoires in COVID-19 (dated by TCRdb to 2020 to 2021). As for the study more broadly: The collaborator samples originated in the United States, Italy and Spain and spanned the acute and convalescent phases of COVID-19. The material from the prospective study consisted of cDNA or gDNA derived from T cells, B-cell-depleted T cells, or PBMCs. Deeply sampled blood TCRbeta repertoires from subjects exposed to, actively infected with, or recovered from COVID-19 were included in the dataset. The repertoires were released in a freely available public database meant as a resource for research on the immune response to SARS-CoV-2. Samples came from the ongoing ImmuneRACE study (first 160 participants) plus 1,254 subjects from 6 global collaborators. Nearly every sample came with metadata listing a de-identified subject ID, COVID-19 status, age in years and sex. Where available, HLA class I and class II types were obtained from metadata supplied by the sample provider rather than from assay-based typing.

Beyond this particular receptor, the publication reports: Clinical and demographic metadata were provided uncurated, with the amount varying by source and participant.

Via the germline V gene, CDR1 is ENHRY and CDR2 SYGVKD. The CDR3 covers 18 residues, taking in both the cysteine and the phenylalanine. CDR3 DNA only is kept here, 54 bases in frame from base 1. Compared with germline, V lacks 0 bases and J lacks 0 bases; bases without a gene match: 9. Collaborating institutions collected whole blood in K2EDTA tubes following their own protocols. For TCRbeta analysis, collaborator samples were shipped as frozen whole blood, as isolated PBMCs, or as DNA extracted from either sample type. TCRbeta CDR3 regions were amplified from genomic DNA by means of the immunoSEQ Assay, a bias-controlled multiplex PCR. Per the source publication's procedure: Within the assay, amplification of reference gene primers was used to estimate how many nucleated cells each sample contained. To quantify the absolute abundance of each unique TCRbeta CDR3 rearrangement, sequence reads were collapsed and filtered. For each sample, productive Simpson clonality was calculated as the square root of Simpson's diversity index across productive rearrangements. Held by TCRdb, this immuneACCESS table contains in-frame sequences only and omits some clones. Under half of the omission traces to an unresolved V gene where checked; the cause of the rest is unknown. The DNA gave D and trimming, while V, J and clone size come from that table. The sample contains 200,000 to 250,000 clones, 80% to 85% of them found a single time. Over 15% of the sample goes to the ten largest clones.

Concerning this clone: Its antigen remains undetermined. Within one base of it there is no much larger clone, and no base qualities were kept.

The sample taken for sequencing was peripheral blood. The receptor was isolated from a woman of 80 years or more with active or convalescent COVID-19. The chain joins TRBV10-3 to TRBJ2-3; TRBD2 lines up with 7 middle nucleotides. The CDR3 is CAISESIPSGTSTDTQYF. The nucleotide sequence reads as follows: TGTGCCATCAGTGAGTCGATCCCTAGCGGTACTAGCACAGATACGCAGTATTTT.